Below, 17 T cell receptor beta chains from the same sample are listed, as sequenced in a study of T cells in Graves' hyperthyroidism and ophthalmopathy. TCR beta CDR3 regions were amplified from RNA. Primed by the HTBI set, a first-round RT-PCR was run on the TCR CDR3. Using its own MiXCR run on the multiplex PCR reads, TCRdb lists one record per CDR3 protein. Among under 650,000 distinct CDR3 sequences listed, 15% to 20% were seen once. The specimen sequenced was blood. The receptor set was obtained from a woman under 40 with Graves' hyperthyroidism.

This clonotype appeared a few times. This chain connects TRBV6-2 or TRBV6-3 to TRBJ1-5; a weak D match, TRBD1 (5 bases). V lost 5 bases to trimming and J lost 4 bases, with 18 bases between them. Germline loops: CDR1 MNHEY, CDR2 SVGEGT. The CDR3 length is 16 residues. The CDR3 nucleotides are TGTGCCAGCAGTCCCCCTTGGAGAGGGGTAAATCAGCCCCAGCATTTT. The encoded protein is CASSPPWRGVNQPQHF.

Turning to this clonotype: This could be a read error, since a much larger clone is one nucleotide away. V gene TRBV5-1 combines with J gene TRBJ2-1; TRBD1 might be the D (6 bases). The CDR3 has 15 residues. Germline CDR1 SGHRS, CDR2 YFSETQ. Here the CDR3 reads CASSFRQVSYNEQSF. The CDR3 bases are TGCGCCAGCAGCTTTCGACAGGTCTCCTACAATGAGCAGTCCTTC.

This clonotype has ten or more counts. The chain links TRBV7-9 to TRBJ2-5; 9 nucleotides agree with TRBD2. Per germline, CDR1 SEHNR and CDR2 FQNEAQ (reference sequence). There are 15 residues in the CDR3. V was pared by 2 bases and J by 4 bases, with 5 bases of the junction left unmatched. CDR3 in amino acids: CASSLSGGTGETQYF. The CDR3 bases are TGTGCCAGCAGCTTAAGCGGGGGGACCGGAGAGACCCAGTACTTC.

This clonotype was counted ten times or more. The rearrangement joins TRBV13 to TRBJ2-2; TRBD2 aligns across 13 bases. The germline CDR1 and CDR2 sequences are PRHDT and FYEKMQ (reference sequence). The CDR3 extends over 20 amino acids. The trim removed 3 bases at V and 2 bases at J, leaving 12 bases unmatched. CDR3 loop: CASSLSPGLAGPPNTGELFF. The CDR3 region has the DNA TGTGCCAGCAGCTTGAGTCCGGGACTAGCGGGACCACCAAACACCGGGGAGCTGTTTTTT.

This chain joins TRBV27 and TRBJ2-7, with 7 positions matching TRBD1. The germline V gene has CDR1 MNHEY and CDR2 SMNVEV (reference sequence). Trimming took 5 bases from V and 7 from J; bases not matched to a gene: 8. This CDR3 spans 13 amino acids. CDR3 residues: CASSHRGPWEQYF. CDR3 DNA sequence: TGTGCCAGCAGTCACAGGGGTCCTTGGGAGCAGTACTTC.

This clonotype was recorded a few times. The chain is built from TRBV7-8 and TRBJ2-3; D is undetermined. This CDR3 contains 13 residues. Germline-derived CDR1 and CDR2 are SGHVS and FQNEAQ. Trimming removed 6 bases from V and 0 bases from J, with 7 bases in between. In DNA, the CDR3 is TGTGCCAGCAGGAGATCTAGCACAGATACGCAGTATTTT. Translation gives CASRRSSTDTQYF.

This clonotype has ten or more counts. The genes are TRBV20-1 and TRBJ2-1, with 11 bases identical to TRBD2. V lost 5 bases, J lost 4 bases, and 7 bases stayed unmatched. Per the germline V gene, CDR1 is DFQATT and CDR2 is SNEGSKA (reference sequence). The CDR3 has 15 residues. CDR3 residues: CSARTSGRGYNEQFF. In nucleotides, the CDR3 is TGCAGTGCTCGTACTAGCGGGAGAGGATACAATGAGCAGTTCTTC.

This clonotype turned up a few times. The chain carries TRBV20-1 and TRBJ2-5; D is perhaps TRBD2 (6 bases). V shed 3 bases and J shed 4 bases, with 15 bases lying between them. The CDR3 runs 14 residues. Germline V gene lookup returns CDR1 DFQATT and CDR2 SNEGSKA (reference sequence). The CDR3 nucleotides are TGCAGTGCTAGCGGGGGTGAAGGGCTAGAGACCCAGTACTTC. Translated, it gives CSASGGEGLETQYF.

This clonotype appeared many times. The J gene is TRBJ1-2, the V gene TRBV9; the D is unclear. V lost 5 bases and J 4 bases, leaving 12 bases between the germline ends. Germline V gene data show CDR1 as SGDLS and CDR2 as YYNGEE. This CDR3 has 13 amino acids. The CDR3: CASSTDTGYGYTF. Here the CDR3 DNA reads TGTGCCAGCAGTACCGACACGGGCTATGGCTACACCTTC. The whole variable domain, filled in from reference TRBV9 and TRBJ1-2, reads DSGVTQTPKHLITATGQRVTLRCSPRSGDLSVYWYQQSLDQGLQFLIQYYNGEERAKGNILERFSAQQFPDLHSELNLSSLELGDSALYFCASSTDTGYGYTFGSGTRLTVV.

This clonotype was counted at least ten times. J is TRBJ2-3 and V is TRBV11-2, with a tentative D call TRBD2 (6 bases). Looked up from germline, CDR1 is SGHAT and CDR2 is FQNNGV. Trimming shortened V by 7 bases and J by 5 bases, and 19 bases separated the two germline ends. The CDR3 runs 15 residues. The CDR3 sequence: CASTLRGSPQDTQYF. The CDR3 DNA reads as TGTGCCAGCACCCTGCGGGGCAGTCCTCAAGATACGCAGTATTTT.

This clonotype occurred a few times. V usage is TRBV29-1 and J usage is TRBJ2-7, with 10 bases identical to TRBD1. V lost 6 bases to trimming and J lost 3 bases; unmatched junction nucleotides: 2. The CDR3 totals 12 residues. Per germline, CDR1 SQVTM and CDR2 ANQGSEA. The CDR3 DNA follows: TGCAGCGTCGGACAGGGGGACTACGAGCAGTACTTC. It yields the protein CSVGQGDYEQYF.

At least ten counts were recorded for this clonotype. The rearrangement links TRBV10-3 to TRBJ1-5, with no clear D. Deletions cut 4 bases from V and 4 bases from J, with 11 bases between. The germline gives CDR1 ENHRY, CDR2 SYGVKD. This CDR3 comprises 14 residues. The DNA for the CDR3 is TGTGCCATCAGTGGGCGGGGTGGGAATCAGCCCCAGCATTTT. This gives the protein CAISGRGGNQPQHF.

Comments on this clonotype: One junction end disagrees with the germline gene, perhaps due to a read error. The chain links TRBV4-3 to TRBJ2-7, with 12 nucleotides matching TRBD2. This CDR3 spans 17 amino acids. Germline V CDR1 and CDR2: LGHNA, YSLEER. The CDR3 DNA reads TGCGCCAGCGGCCAAGATTCGTCCGGACTAGCGGGGTACGAGCAGTACTTC. It encodes CASGQDSSGLAGYEQYF.

The chain links TRBV29-1 to TRBJ1-2; D is unresolved. Germline lookup yields CDR1 SQVTM and CDR2 ANQGSEA. This CDR3 spans 13 amino acids. The ends were cut back, 1 base at V and 1 base at J, with 7 bases in the middle. CDR3 in amino acids: CSVEGSSNYGYTF. CDR3 coding DNA: TGCAGCGTTGAAGGGAGCAGTAACTATGGCTACACCTTC.

The V call is TRBV20-1, the J call TRBJ2-7; 10 bases align to TRBD2. Trimming cost V 7 bases and J 4 bases; bases outside gene matches: 10. CDR3 length: 14 amino acids. Germline V gene data show CDR1 as DFQATT and CDR2 as SNEGSKA (reference sequence). CDR3 residues: CSGTLAGVQYEQYF. CDR3 nucleotides: TGCAGTGGGACCCTAGCGGGAGTTCAGTACGAGCAGTACTTC.

The chain employs TRBV7-3 and TRBJ2-2; a possible D gene is TRBD2 (6 bases). Trimming cost V 2 bases and J 4 bases, with 14 bases left between them. This CDR3 spans 16 amino acids. Germline V gene sequence: CDR1 SGHTA, CDR2 FQGTGA. CDR3 DNA: TGTGCCAGCAGCTTAGACGGGACTCCTCCCACCGGGGAGCTGTTTTTT. Protein product: CASSLDGTPPTGELFF.

The chain has TRBV4-1 and TRBJ2-3; TRBD2 aligns across 10 bases. This CDR3 comprises 18 residues. J lost 4 bases, V lost 1 base, and 11 bases had no gene match. CDR1 is MGHRA, CDR2 YSYEKL, per germline. The CDR3 nucleotides are TGCGCCAGCAGCCAAGTTTTGAGGCTAGCGGGAGCGGCAGATACGCAGTATTTT. It is translated as CASSQVLRLAGAADTQYF.